This TCR beta chain came from a study of blood T cell repertoires in COVID-19. Study in general: Samples came from the United States, Italy and Spain, spanning acute and convalescent COVID-19. T cells, B-cell-depleted T cells, or PBMCs supplied cDNA or gDNA.

Germline assignment: CDR1 LNHDA and CDR2 SQIVND (reference sequence). The V and J ends lost 5 bases and 5 bases, in that order; junction bases with no gene match: 6. CDR3 size: 14 residues. In the original processing: Researchers report that nucleated cell counts were estimated from reference gene primer amplification. Measured with immunoSEQ multiplex PCR; TCRdb has only the in-frame clones, and not every one. V and J calls and clone size are copied from that table; D and trimming were computed from the DNA. The sample holds about 300,000 clones; more than 80% are singletons and the top ten take about 6.8%. This clone was seen only a few times.

The rearrangement uses TRBV19 and TRBJ2-5, with 9 bases lining up with TRBD1. The clonotype originates from a woman in her 30s with COVID-19, enrolled during active disease. The sequenced sample consisted of peripheral blood. CDR3 sequence reads: CASSVQGARETQYF. The CDR3 bases are TGTGCCAGTAGTGTACAGGGGGCAAGGGAGACCCAGTACTTC.